The 25 T cell receptor beta chains below come from one sample, sequenced in a study of blood T cell repertoires in COVID-19 (TCRdb year 2020). The receptor library was made with the immunoSEQ multiplex PCR assay. Held by TCRdb, this immuneACCESS table contains in-frame sequences only and omits some clones. Under half of the omission traces to an unresolved V gene where checked; the cause of the rest is unknown. The sample table shows roughly 250,000 clones, and more than 90% are seen once. The ten biggest clones cover 2% to 3% of the sample. Sample: peripheral blood. Receptor source: a person aged 18-35 years with COVID-19, enrolled during active disease.

The chain couples TRBV29-1 to TRBJ2-5, with 8 bases fitting TRBD2. V trimming: 4 bases; J trimming: 0 bases; junction bases outside the gene matches: 7. The germline CDR1 and CDR2 sequences are SQVTM and ANQGSEA. The CDR3 extends over 15 amino acids. In DNA form, the CDR3 reads TGCAGCGTTGCTTTGCGACTAGCGTACCAAGAGACCCAGTACTTC. It yields the protein CSVALRLAYQETQYF.

The chain joins TRBV5-1 to TRBJ1-5; D is uncertain. V lost 1 base, J lost 6 bases, and 14 bases lay in between. From germline, CDR1 is SGHRS and CDR2 YFSETQ. The CDR3 spans 15 residues. The CDR3 nucleotides are TGCGCCAGCAGCTTGTTCCCCACGGTCCGTCAGCCCCAGCATTTT. It encodes CASSLFPTVRQPQHF.

The chain is built from TRBV7-9 and TRBJ2-7; a possible D gene is TRBD2 (5 bases). Germline V CDR1 and CDR2: SEHNR, FQNEAQ (reference sequence). CDR3 size: 16 residues. Trimming stripped 2 bases from V and 4 bases from J, with 18 bases between. CDR3: CASSLIEADFKYEQYF. The CDR3 DNA reads as TGTGCCAGCAGCTTAATAGAAGCGGATTTTAAGTACGAGCAGTACTTC.

This chain links TRBV11-3 with TRBJ2-3, with TRBD1 matching 9 bases. The J segment lost 5 bases and the V segment lost 0 bases, leaving 18 bases of the junction unmatched. CDR3 size: 20 residues. CDR1 is SGHNT and CDR2 is YENEEA in the germline V gene. The CDR3 coding sequence is TGTGCCAGCAGCTTAGAAGGGACAGGGAAAGCGGTGAGAGCGGGAGATACGCAGTATTTT. This codes for CASSLEGTGKAVRAGDTQYF. Complete variable domain (other parts from reference TRBV11-3 and TRBJ2-3): EAGVVQSPRYKIIEKKQPVAFWCNPISGHNTLYWYLQNLGQGPELLIRYENEEAVDDSQLPKDRFSAERLKGVDSTLKIQPAELGDSAVYLCASSLEGTGKAVRAGDTQYFGPGTRLTVL.

The rearrangement links TRBV10-3 to TRBJ1-2, with TRBD1 identical over 7 bases. The ends lost 2 bases at V and 4 bases at J; junction bases unmatched: 7. This CDR3 comprises 15 residues. The germline V gene encodes CDR1 ENHRY and CDR2 SYGVKD. The CDR3 nucleotides are TGTGCCATCAGTGAGGCGACAGGGTTGGGCTATGGCTACACCTTC. Protein product: CAISEATGLGYGYTF.

The CDR3 bases are TGTGCCAGCAGCCAAGACCTAGCGGGAGTTACACAAGAGACCCAGTACTTC. Its protein product is CASSQDLAGVTQETQYF. This chain uses TRBV3-1 (or the pseudogene TRBV3-2) with TRBJ2-5, with 10 bases matching TRBD2. Germline V gene lookup returns CDR1 LGHDT and CDR2 YNNKEL (reference sequence). The CDR3 is made up of 17 amino acids. V lost 0 bases to trimming and J lost 2 bases; unmatched junction nucleotides: 6.

This chain uses TRBV11-2 with TRBJ2-1; D unclear. Trimming pared 5 bases from V and 9 bases from J, leaving 20 bases between. From germline, CDR1 is SGHAT and CDR2 FQNNGV. This CDR3 contains 15 residues. Written as DNA, the CDR3 is TGTGCCAGCAGCCTCTACATGGCGACATATGGTGAGCAGTTCTTC. This encodes CASSLYMATYGEQFF.

CDR3 coding DNA: TGTGCCACCAGTGATTACAGGGTTGGTGAGCAGTTCTTC. Translation gives CATSDYRVGEQFF. This chain links TRBV24-1 with TRBJ2-1; D is possibly TRBD1 (6 bases). Between the trimmed V and J ends, which lost 2 bases and 9 bases, there was a span of 10 bases. This CDR3 contains 13 residues. Germline V CDR1 and CDR2: KGHDR, SFDVKD.

This rearrangement joins TRBV19 to TRBJ2-7; 13 nucleotides agree with TRBD2. In germline, CDR1 is LNHDA, CDR2 SQIVND (reference sequence). The CDR3 sequence is 16 residues long. V lost 3 bases, J lost 2 bases, and 4 bases stayed unmatched. CDR3 sequence (DNA): TGTGCCAGTAGTATGGGGACTAGCGGGGTACCCTACGAGCAGTACTTC. It encodes CASSMGTSGVPYEQYF.

The J gene is TRBJ2-7, the V gene TRBV5-1, with 9 bases aligning to TRBD2. The CDR3 is 14 residues long. CDR1 is SGHRS and CDR2 is YFSETQ in the germline V gene. After removal of 2 bases from V and 3 bases from J, the junction contained 3 bases not matched to a gene. CDR3 sequence (DNA): TGCGCCAGCAGCTTCGCGGGAGGGAGCTACGAGCAGTACTTC. This encodes CASSFAGGSYEQYF. Based on the CDR3 plus reference TRBV5-1 and TRBJ2-7, the full variable domain is KAGVTQTPRYLIKTRGQQVTLSCSPISGHRSVSWYQQTPGQGLQFLFEYFSETQRNKGNFPGRFSGRQFSNSRSEMNVSTLELGDSALYLCASSFAGGSYEQYFGPGTRLTVT.

The rearrangement links TRBV7-9 to TRBJ2-1; D may be TRBD1 (6 bases). The CDR3 sequence is 14 residues long. Trimming pared 0 bases from V and 8 bases from J, leaving 11 bases between. Germline V CDR1 and CDR2: SEHNR, FQNEAQ (reference sequence). The CDR3 DNA is TGTGCCAGCAGCTTAGCACAGGGCGCGGATGAGCAGTTCTTC. This codes for CASSLAQGADEQFF. Combining the CDR3 with reference TRBV7-9 and TRBJ2-1 gives the whole variable domain DTGVSQNPRHKITKRGQNVTFRCDPISEHNRLYWYRQTLGQGPEFLTYFQNEAQLEKSRLLSDRFSAERPKGSFSTLEIQRTEQGDSAMYLCASSLAQGADEQFFGPGTRLTVL.

The genes are TRBV3-1 (or the pseudogene TRBV3-2) and TRBJ2-2; a weak D match, TRBD2 (6 bases). Germline V gene data show CDR1 as LGHDT and CDR2 as YNNKEL (reference sequence). The CDR3 has 14 amino acids. V was pared by 0 bases and J by 13 bases, with 15 bases between. CDR3 DNA: TGTGCCAGCAGCCAAGATCAAGTGGAGGGGAGGCTGTTTTTT. Translated, it gives CASSQDQVEGRLFF.

The chain recombines TRBV2 with TRBJ2-5; 7 bases map to TRBD1. CDR1 is SNHLY and CDR2 is FYNNEI in the germline V gene. V was clipped by 2 bases and J by 5 bases; unmatched bases: 8. This CDR3 has 15 amino acids. CDR3 residues: CASSERQGRGETQYF. Written as DNA, the CDR3 is TGTGCCAGCAGTGAACGACAGGGCCGGGGTGAGACCCAGTACTTC.

The chain couples TRBV28 to TRBJ2-7, with TRBD1 matching over 7 bases. J gave up 6 bases and V 7 bases, and 12 bases lay outside the gene matches. The CDR3 is 14 residues long. Germline CDR1 reads MDHEN; CDR2 reads SYDVKM. The CDR3 coding sequence is TGTGCCAGCATCAACATCCTCGACAGGGCCGAGCAGTACTTC. Its translation: CASINILDRAEQYF.

The chain links TRBV7-9 to TRBJ2-5; unclear D gene. CDR3 size: 17 residues. V gave up 5 bases and J gave up 4 bases, with 23 bases separating them. CDR1 is SEHNR and CDR2 is FQNEAQ in the germline V gene (reference sequence). The CDR3 coding sequence is TGTGCCAGCAGCCCGAAGATGGGCGAAGGCCGAGTAGAGACCCAGTACTTC. As protein: CASSPKMGEGRVETQYF.

This clone came up once. V gene TRBV5-6 combines with J gene TRBJ2-3; TRBD2 might be the D (6 bases). The CDR3 spans 15 residues. V was cut by 0 bases and J by 2 bases, with 10 bases left in between. CDR1 SGHDT and CDR2 YYEEEE come from the germline V gene. CDR3 in DNA: TGTGCCAGCAGCTTGGACGGGGGAGCCACAGATACGCAGTATTTT. This sequence encodes CASSLDGGATDTQYF. The whole variable domain, remainder taken from reference TRBV5-6 and TRBJ2-3, is DAGVTQSPTHLIKTRGQQVTLRCSPKSGHDTVSWYQQALGQGPQFIFQYYEEEERQRGNFPDRFSGHQFPNYSSELNVNALLLGDSALYLCASSLDGGATDTQYFGPGTRLTVL.

The J gene is TRBJ2-7, the V gene TRBV18; TRBD1 aligns across 10 bases. CDR1 and CDR2 (germline): KGHSH, LQKENI. The length of the CDR3 is 15 residues. Trimming at V came to 6 bases and at J to 1 base, leaving 6 bases not matched to a gene. The CDR3 sequence is CASSPGQGGSYEQYF. In DNA form, the CDR3 reads TGTGCCAGCTCCCCCGGACAGGGGGGGTCCTACGAGCAGTACTTC.

The V call is TRBV2, the J call TRBJ2-7; D gene uncertain. Germline CDR1 and CDR2: SNHLY and FYNNEI. Trimming removed 1 base at V and 3 bases at J, with 13 bases between. CDR3 length equals 15 residues. The CDR3 DNA reads as TGTGCCAGCAGTGAAGGGCTCATATATAACTACGAGCAGTACTTC. Translation gives CASSEGLIYNYEQYF.

The chain couples TRBV24-1 to TRBJ2-4; 7 bases match TRBD2. The CDR3 sequence is 15 residues long. The germline gives CDR1 KGHDR, CDR2 SFDVKD. J lost 9 bases, V lost 8 bases, and 15 bases had no gene match. As DNA, the CDR3 is TGTGCCACCATGCACAGGACCGGGAGGAATGGCATTCAGTACTTC. Protein: CATMHRTGRNGIQYF.

The rearrangement links TRBV7-2 to TRBJ2-1; maybe TRBD2 (5 bases). Germline CDR1 is SGHTA and CDR2 is FQGNSA. Between the trimmed V and J ends, which lost 1 base and 1 base, there was a span of 8 bases. The CDR3 runs 15 residues. In DNA, the CDR3 is TGTGCCAGCAGCTTAGGGAGAGGGTCCTACAATGAGCAGTTCTTC. It yields the protein CASSLGRGSYNEQFF.

The V and J genes are TRBV21-1 and TRBJ1-5; the table names TRBD1, a call not compared with the DNA. TRBV21-1 is an annotated pseudogene. The CDR3 is 15 amino acids. The DNA for the CDR3 is TGTGCCAGCAGCGCGGGACAGGGGGCTGGGCAGCCCCAGCATTTT. Translating gives CASSAGQGAGQPQHF.

The chain employs TRBV28 and TRBJ2-1; a weak D match, TRBD1 (6 bases). Between the trimmed V and J ends, which lost 6 bases and 0 bases, there was a span of 12 bases. This CDR3 comprises 15 residues. CDR1 is MDHEN, CDR2 SYDVKM, per germline. The CDR3, as DNA: TGTGCCAGCAGGGGGGACACTAGCTCCTACAATGAGCAGTTCTTC. It encodes CASRGDTSSYNEQFF. Variable domain in full (rest from reference TRBV28 and TRBJ2-1): DVKVTQSSRYLVKRTGEKVFLECVQDMDHENMFWYRQDPGLGLRLIYFSYDVKMKEKGDIPEGYSVSREKKERFSLILESASTNQTSMYLCASRGDTSSYNEQFFGPGTRLTVL.

V and J are TRBV18 and TRBJ2-2; TRBD1 matches 9 bases. Trimming cost V 5 bases and J 7 bases; bases outside gene matches: 8. The CDR3 has 15 amino acids. Germline CDR1 is KGHSH and CDR2 is LQKENI. CDR3 region: CASSAGTGMIGELFF. The CDR3 coding sequence is TGTGCCAGCTCAGCCGGGACAGGGATGATCGGGGAGCTGTTTTTT.

This chain joins TRBV28 and TRBJ2-1; 11 nucleotides agree with TRBD2. V lost 5 bases to trimming and J lost 7 bases; unmatched junction nucleotides: 7. From germline, CDR1 is MDHEN and CDR2 SYDVKM. The CDR3 contains 15 residues. CDR3 amino acids: CASSLFTSGGNEQFF. CDR3 bases: TGTGCCAGCAGTCTATTTACTAGCGGGGGAAATGAGCAGTTCTTC.

DNA of the CDR3: TGCGCCAGCTTCGAAGGACTAAGTAGGGTCTACGAGCAGTACTTC. Translation gives CASFEGLSRVYEQYF. This sequence joins TRBV5-1 and TRBJ2-7, with a tentative D call TRBD2 (6 bases). The CDR3 is 15 residues long. Trimming pared 7 bases from V and 3 bases from J, leaving 20 bases between. Germline V gene lookup returns CDR1 SGHRS and CDR2 YFSETQ. Looking up the rest from reference TRBV5-1 and TRBJ2-7 gives the full variable domain: KAGVTQTPRYLIKTRGQQVTLSCSPISGHRSVSWYQQTPGQGLQFLFEYFSETQRNKGNFPGRFSGRQFSNSRSEMNVSTLELGDSALYLCASFEGLSRVYEQYFGPGTRLTVT.